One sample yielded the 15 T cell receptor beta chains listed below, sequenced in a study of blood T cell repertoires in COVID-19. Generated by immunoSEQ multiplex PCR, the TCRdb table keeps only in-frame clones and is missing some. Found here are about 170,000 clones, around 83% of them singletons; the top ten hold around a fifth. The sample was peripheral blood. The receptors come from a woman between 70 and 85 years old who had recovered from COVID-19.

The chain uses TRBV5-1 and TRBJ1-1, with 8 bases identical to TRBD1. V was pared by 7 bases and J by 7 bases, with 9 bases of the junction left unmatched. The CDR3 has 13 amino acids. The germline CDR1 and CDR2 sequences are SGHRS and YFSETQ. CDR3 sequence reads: CASVQGASGEAFF. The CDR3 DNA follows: TGCGCCAGCGTCCAGGGGGCTTCTGGTGAAGCTTTCTTT.

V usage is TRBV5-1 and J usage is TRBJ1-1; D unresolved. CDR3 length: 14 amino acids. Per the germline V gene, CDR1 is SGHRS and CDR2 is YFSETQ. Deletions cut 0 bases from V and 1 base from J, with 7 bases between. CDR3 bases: TGCGCCAGCAGCTTGGAGCCGTCGAACACTGAAGCTTTCTTT. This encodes CASSLEPSNTEAFF.

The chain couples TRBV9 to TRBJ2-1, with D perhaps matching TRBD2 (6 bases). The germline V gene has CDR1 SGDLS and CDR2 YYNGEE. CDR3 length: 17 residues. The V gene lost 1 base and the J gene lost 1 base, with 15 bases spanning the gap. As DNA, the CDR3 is TGTGCCAGCAGCGTACACAGCGGGTGGGGGTCCTACAATGAGCAGTTCTTC. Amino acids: CASSVHSGWGSYNEQFF.

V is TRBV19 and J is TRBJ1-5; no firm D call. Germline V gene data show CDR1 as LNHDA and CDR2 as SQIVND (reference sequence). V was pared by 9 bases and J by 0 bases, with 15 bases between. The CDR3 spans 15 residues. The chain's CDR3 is CASRRTTHSNQPQHF. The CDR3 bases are TGTGCCAGCCGTCGGACTACCCATAGCAATCAGCCCCAGCATTTT.

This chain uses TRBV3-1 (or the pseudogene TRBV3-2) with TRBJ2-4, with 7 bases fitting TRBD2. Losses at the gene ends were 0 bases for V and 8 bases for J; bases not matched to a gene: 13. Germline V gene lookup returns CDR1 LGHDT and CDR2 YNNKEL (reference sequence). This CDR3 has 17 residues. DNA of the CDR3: TGTGCCAGCAGCCAAGATCGCCTAGCGGTACGGGGTGACATTCAGTACTTC. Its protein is CASSQDRLAVRGDIQYF.

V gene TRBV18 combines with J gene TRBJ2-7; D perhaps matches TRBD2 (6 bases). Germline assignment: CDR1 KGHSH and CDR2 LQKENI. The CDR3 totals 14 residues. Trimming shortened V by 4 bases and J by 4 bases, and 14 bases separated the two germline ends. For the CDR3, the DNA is TGTGCCAGCTCACGTGCCGGGACTCTGTACGAGCAGTACTTC. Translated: CASSRAGTLYEQYF. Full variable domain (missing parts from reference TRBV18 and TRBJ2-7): NAGVMQNPRHLVRRRGQEARLRCSPMKGHSHVYWYRQLPEEGLKFMVYLQKENIIDESGMPKERFSAEFPKEGPSILRIQQVVRGDSAAYFCASSRAGTLYEQYFGPGTRLTVT.

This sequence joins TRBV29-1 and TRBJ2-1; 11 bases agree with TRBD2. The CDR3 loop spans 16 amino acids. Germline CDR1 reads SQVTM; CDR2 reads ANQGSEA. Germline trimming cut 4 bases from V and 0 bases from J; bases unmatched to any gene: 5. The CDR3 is CSVALAGGLSYNEQFF. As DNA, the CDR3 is TGCAGCGTTGCCCTAGCGGGAGGACTCTCCTACAATGAGCAGTTCTTC.

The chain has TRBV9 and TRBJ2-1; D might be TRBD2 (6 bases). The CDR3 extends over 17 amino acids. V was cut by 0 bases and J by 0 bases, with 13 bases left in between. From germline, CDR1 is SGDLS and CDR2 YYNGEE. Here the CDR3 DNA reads TGTGCCAGCAGCGTAGGGGCGGGACGAAACTCCTACAATGAGCAGTTCTTC. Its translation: CASSVGAGRNSYNEQFF.

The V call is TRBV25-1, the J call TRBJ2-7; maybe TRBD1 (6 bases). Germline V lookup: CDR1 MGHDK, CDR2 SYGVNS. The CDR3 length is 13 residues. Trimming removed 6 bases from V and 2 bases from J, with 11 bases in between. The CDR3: CASRRQAAYEQYF. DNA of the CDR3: TGTGCCAGCAGGAGACAGGCTGCCTACGAGCAGTACTTC.

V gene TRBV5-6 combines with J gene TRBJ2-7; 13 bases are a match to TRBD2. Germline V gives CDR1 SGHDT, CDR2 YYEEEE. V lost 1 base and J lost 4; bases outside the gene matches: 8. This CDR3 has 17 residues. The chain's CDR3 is CASSLSPVTSGGYEQYF. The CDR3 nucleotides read TGTGCCAGCAGCTTGTCCCCCGTGACTAGCGGGGGGTACGAGCAGTACTTC.

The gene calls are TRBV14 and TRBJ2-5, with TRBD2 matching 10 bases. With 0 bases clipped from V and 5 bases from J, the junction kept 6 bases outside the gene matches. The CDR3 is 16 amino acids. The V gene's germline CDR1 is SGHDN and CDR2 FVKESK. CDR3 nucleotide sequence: TGTGCCAGCAGCCAAGATCGGCTAGCGGGGGTTGAGACCCAGTACTTC. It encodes CASSQDRLAGVETQYF.

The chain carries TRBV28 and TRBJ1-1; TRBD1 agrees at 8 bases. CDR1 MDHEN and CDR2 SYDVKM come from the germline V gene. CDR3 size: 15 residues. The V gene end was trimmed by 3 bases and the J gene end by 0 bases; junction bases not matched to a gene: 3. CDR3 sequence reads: CASSLGTGLNTEAFF. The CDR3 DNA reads TGTGCCAGCAGTTTGGGGACAGGCCTGAACACTGAAGCTTTCTTT.

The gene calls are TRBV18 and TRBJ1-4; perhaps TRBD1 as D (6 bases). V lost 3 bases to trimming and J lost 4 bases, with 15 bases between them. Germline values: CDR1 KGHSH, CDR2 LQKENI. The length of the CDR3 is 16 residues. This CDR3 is CASSPYSTGNNEKLFF. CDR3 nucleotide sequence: TGTGCCAGCTCACCGTACTCGACAGGAAATAATGAAAAACTGTTTTTT.

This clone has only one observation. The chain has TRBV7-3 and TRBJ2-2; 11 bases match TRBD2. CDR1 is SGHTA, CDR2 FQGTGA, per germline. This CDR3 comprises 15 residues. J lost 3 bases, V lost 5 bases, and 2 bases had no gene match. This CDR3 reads CASSRSGGDTGELFF. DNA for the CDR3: TGTGCCAGCAGCCGTAGCGGGGGGGACACCGGGGAGCTGTTTTTT. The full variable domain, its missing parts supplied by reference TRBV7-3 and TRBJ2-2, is GAGVSQTPSNKVTEKGKYVELRCDPISGHTALYWYRQSLGQGPEFLIYFQGTGAADDSGLPNDRFFAVRPEGSVSTLKIQRTERGDSAVYLCASSRSGGDTGELFFGEGSRLTVL.

The CDR3 sequence: CASSLVGETDTQYF. The CDR3 DNA reads TGCGCCAGCAGCTTGGTGGGCGAGACAGATACGCAGTATTTT. The rearrangement links TRBV5-1 to TRBJ2-3; D gene uncertain. This CDR3 region has 14 residues. Per germline, CDR1 SGHRS and CDR2 YFSETQ. The V end was cut by 0 bases, the J end by 3 bases, with 8 bases between.